This TCR beta chain was identified in a study of T-cell reconstitution after alpha-beta-depleted transplantation in children. Unique molecular identifiers were built into the TCRbeta library. TCRdb analysed the PCR reads with MiXCR anew, one entry per CDR3 protein. The sample lists approximately 88,000 distinct CDR3 sequences, less than 15% occurring once. Germline CDR1 is GTSNPN and CDR2 is SVGIG (reference sequence). The CDR3 covers 13 residues. Trimming took 3 bases from V and 3 from J, leaving 10 bases between them. This clonotype was counted between two and nine times. This TCR was recovered from a human donor who donated a stem cell graft to a child with inherited bone marrow failure. Material: PBMCs from the stem cell graft donor, obtained from the stem cell graft. The chain employs TRBV30 and TRBJ2-3; possibly TRBD2 for D (5 bases). The CDR3 reads CAWRGLATDTQYF. CDR3 DNA sequence: TGTGCCTGGAGAGGCCTAGCAACAGATACGCAGTATTTT.